This T cell receptor (beta chain) was recovered during a study of graft-versus-host responses after intestinal transplantation. Study in general: All of the recipients had induction that used anti-thymocyte globulin, then tacrolimus and steroids for two to three years.

Using immunoSEQ multiplex PCR, the repertoire was profiled, and TCRdb retains in-frame clones only, with some absent. The table lists 40,000 to 55,000 clones, roughly 90% of them singletons, with approximately 4.7% in the top ten. There are 17 residues in the CDR3. The V and J ends lost 4 bases and 5 bases respectively, with 21 bases between them. The germline gives CDR1 SGDLS, CDR2 YYNGEE. The chain couples TRBV9 to TRBJ1-4; a weak D match, TRBD1 (6 bases). Sequenced material: PBMCs, taken 524 days after transplant. This clonotype was obtained from a human patient who received an intestinal transplant, so some T cells may come from the graft donor. The CDR3 loop reads CASSPPGPGRGNEKLFF. DNA for the CDR3: TGTGCCAGCAGCCCCCCGGGACCGGGAAGGGGGAATGAAAAACTGTTTTTT.